Listed below are T cell receptor beta chains from one sample, sequenced in a study of PD-1 blockade in classical Hodgkin lymphoma. Generated by immunoSEQ multiplex PCR, the TCRdb table keeps only in-frame clones and is missing some. The table lists more than 40,000 clones, roughly three quarters of them singletons. The specimen was peripheral blood mononuclear cells (PBMCs), collected before the second cycle of nivolumab. These receptors all stem from a human donor with classical Hodgkin lymphoma. Each CDR3 is given with its conserved first and last residue. A D gene is named only where the DNA matches it firmly. Size tells how often a clone was seen (once, few, many) or the class of an expanded clone, and some rows leave it out.

.	TRBV6-5	14	TRBJ1-6	.	CASSYPGTGTPLHF	TGTGCCAGCAGCTATCCCGGGACCGGGACACCCCTCCACTTT
.	TRBV5-6	15	TRBJ1-5	.	CASRTRGERNQPQHF	TGTGCCAGCAGAACCCGGGGGGAGCGGAATCAGCCCCAGCATTTT
once	TRBV18	18	TRBJ2-5	TRBD2	CASSLLRGSGGHQETQYF	TGTGCCAGCTCACTACTCAGGGGTAGCGGGGGCCATCAAGAGACCCAGTACTTC
.	TRBV6-5	15	TRBJ1-3	.	CASSYGGAVGNTIYF	TGTGCCAGCAGTTACGGGGGGGCTGTTGGAAACACCATATATTTT
.	TRBV7-6	18	TRBJ2-1	TRBD1	CASSLSDRVRTSYNEQFF	TGTGCCAGCAGCCTCAGCGACAGGGTAAGGACATCCTACAATGAGCAGTTCTTC
.	TRBV30	14	TRBJ1-4	TRBD1	CAWSRRDSHEKLFF	TGTGCCTGGAGTCGACGGGACAGCCATGAAAAACTGTTTTTT
.	TRBV30	13	TRBJ1-1	.	CAWSVGENTEAFF	TGTGCCTGGAGTGTGGGAGAGAACACTGAAGCTTTCTTT
.	TRBV5-6	14	TRBJ1-2	.	CASSLAGTHYGYTF	TGTGCCAGCAGCTTGGCCGGGACTCACTATGGCTACACCTTC
.	TRBV28	18	TRBJ2-3	TRBD1	CASSFTRGTGWSTDTQYF	TGTGCCAGCAGTTTTACCCGGGGGACAGGGTGGAGCACAGATACGCAGTATTTT
.	TRBV10-3	15	TRBJ1-2	TRBD1	CAISPIVDRRYGYTF	TGTGCCATCAGTCCTATCGTGGACAGGCGATATGGCTACACCTTC
.	TRBV5-1	14	TRBJ1-2	TRBD1	CASSLGQGGKGYTF	TGCGCCAGCAGCTTGGGACAGGGAGGAAAGGGCTACACCTTC
.	TRBV27	14	TRBJ2-7	TRBD2	CASTRAGDINEQYF	TGTGCCAGCACCCGAGCGGGAGACATCAACGAGCAGTACTTC
.	TRBV4-3	17	TRBJ2-7	.	CASSQGPPGHNPYEQYF	TGCGCCAGCAGCCAAGGACCACCGGGACACAACCCGTACGAGCAGTACTTC
.	TRBV7-9	14	TRBJ2-1	.	CASSLEQNYNEQFF	TGTGCCAGCAGCTTGGAACAGAACTACAATGAGCAGTTCTTC
.	TRBV11-3	14	TRBJ2-7	.	CASSTRGLPYEQYF	TGTGCCAGCAGCACCAGGGGACTGCCCTACGAGCAGTACTTC
.	TRBV28	16	TRBJ1-5	.	CASRGQPLGSNQPQHF	TGTGCCAGCAGAGGGCAGCCCCTGGGGAGCAATCAGCCCCAGCATTTT
once	TRBV11-3	11	TRBJ2-1	.	CASSLDNEQFF	TGTGCCAGCAGTTTGGACAATGAGCAGTTCTTC
.	TRBV28	15	TRBJ1-5	TRBD1	CASSLVGQFSPPQHF	TGTGCCAGCAGTTTAGTGGGACAGTTTAGTCCGCCCCAGCATTTT
.	TRBV28	14	TRBJ2-1	TRBD2	CASSGAGGNNEQFF	TGTGCCAGCAGTGGAGCGGGAGGAAACAATGAGCAGTTCTTC
.	TRBV7-2	16	TRBJ2-7	.	CASRAGGSSPLDEQYF	TGTGCCAGCAGGGCGGGTGGCAGCTCCCCTCTTGACGAGCAGTACTTC
.	TRBV13	14	TRBJ1-5	TRBD1	CASSFGTANQPQHF	TGTGCCAGCAGCTTTGGGACAGCTAATCAGCCCCAGCATTTT
.	TRBV6-5	14	TRBJ1-6	.	CASSHRDMNSPLHF	TGTGCCAGCAGTCACAGGGATATGAATTCACCCCTCCACTTT
.	TRBV7-9	13	TRBJ1-6	.	CASSRSYNSPLHF	TGTGCCAGCAGCCGCTCCTATAATTCACCCCTCCACTTT
.	TRBV5-4	13	TRBJ1-2	.	CASSFVGGGGYTF	TGTGCCAGCAGCTTCGTGGGGGGTGGTGGCTACACCTTC